This entry describes one T cell receptor (beta chain). This clone has a single count. Its specific antigen is unknown. No much larger clone exists at a distance of one base, and base qualities are not known. TCRbeta CDR3 regions were amplified from genomic DNA by means of the immunoSEQ Assay, a bias-controlled multiplex PCR. The source study handled its data this way. The number of nucleated cells in each sample was estimated from the amplification of reference gene primers within the assay. To quantify the absolute abundance of each unique TCRbeta CDR3 rearrangement, sequence reads were collapsed and filtered. For each sample, productive Simpson clonality was calculated by taking the square root of Simpson's diversity index across productive rearrangements. TCRdb limited this immuneACCESS table to in-frame rearrangements with V and J called. A share of clones is missing; checked studies link under half to unresolved V genes, and the rest is unexplained. V and J calls and clone size are those listed in that table; D and trimming were worked out from the DNA. In all, the sample holds about 140,000 clones, and roughly four fifths of those were seen once. 3% to 4% of the sample goes to the ten largest clones.

The data belong to a study of blood T cell repertoires in COVID-19 (dated by TCRdb to 2018 to 2020). As for the study more broadly: Collaborator samples came from the United States, Italy and Spain and covered acute and convalescent phases of COVID-19. Deeply sampled blood TCRbeta repertoires from subjects exposed to, actively infected with, or recovered from COVID-19 were included in the dataset. A freely available public database, intended as a resource for researchers studying the immune response to SARS-CoV-2, is where the repertoires were released. Sample metadata almost always included a de-identified subject ID, COVID-19 status, age in years and sex. The prospective study material was composed of cDNA or gDNA derived from T cells, B-cell-depleted T cells, or PBMCs. Samples were obtained from the ongoing ImmuneRACE study (first 160 participants) and from 950 to 1,500 subjects provided by 6 global collaborators. Where available, HLA class I and class II types were obtained from metadata supplied by the sample provider rather than from assay-based typing. General conclusions and limits of the study: The quantity of clinical and demographic metadata differed by source and by participant and was supplied without curation.

Participants in the prospective study were enrolled through a virtual design, were aged roughly 18 to 100 years, and lived in roughly 24 United States geographic areas. In the prospective study, participants were assigned to cohorts based on the clinical history participants reported in a screening survey and a study questionnaire. Each participant in the prospective study had whole blood, serum and a nasopharyngeal or oropharyngeal swab collected by mobile phlebotomists. Additional blood draws and questionnaires over a 2-month period could optionally be provided by prospective study participants. Before DNA extraction, prospective study blood samples were shipped either frozen or at room temperature. The CDR3 goes from the cysteine to the phenylalanine over 15 residues. The CDR3 DNA has 45 bases and is translated from base 1. Sequences LNHDA (CDR1) and SQIVND (CDR2) are obtained from the germline V gene (reference sequence). V is shortened by 3 bases, J by 0 bases, and the region joining them spans 9 bases.

This TCR came from a woman aged 45-60 years with acute COVID-19. Here the chain combines TRBV19 and TRBJ1-3; no D gene is confidently identified. The sample taken for sequencing was PBMCs or T cells enriched from blood (not recorded which). The bases are TGTGCCAGTAGTATTGGCAGAACCTCTGGAAACACCATATATTTT. Its product reads: CASSIGRTSGNTIYF. Joined to the reference TRBV19 and TRBJ1-3 proteins, this CDR3 gives the full variable domain: DGGITQSPKYLFRKEGQNVTLSCEQNLNHDAMYWYRQDPGQGLRLIYYSQIVNDFQKGDIAEGYSVSREKKESFPLTVTSAQKNPTAFYLCASSIGRTSGNTIYFGEGSWLTVV.